One and the same sample provided the 29 T cell receptor beta chains below, sequenced in a study of OX40 agonist ivuxolimab in advanced cancers. Repertoires were generated with immunoSEQ multiplex PCR, while TCRdb's copy carries only in-frame clones and drops some. There are tens of thousands of clones in the sample; roughly 84% occur only once, and under 2.5% lies in the top ten. Specimen: CD4+ or CD8+ T cells sorted from blood, collected in a trial of the OX40 agonist ivuxolimab. The receptors here all came from an adult with an advanced solid tumor such as melanoma, head and neck, liver or kidney cancer.

This chain links TRBV5-4 with TRBJ2-1; D perhaps matches TRBD2 (6 bases). Trimming took off 4 bases at V and 3 bases at J, with 11 bases between the two ends. Germline V gene data show CDR1 as SGHNT and CDR2 as YYREEE (reference sequence). This CDR3 is 14 amino acids long. This CDR3 reads CASSTPGGYNEQFF. The CDR3 DNA is TGTGCCAGCAGCACCCCCGGGGGCTACAATGAGCAGTTCTTC. Using reference TRBV5-4 and TRBJ2-1 for the parts outside the CDR3, the full variable domain is ETGVTQSPTHLIKTRGQQVTLRCSSQSGHNTVSWYQQALGQGPQFIFQYYREEENGRGNFPPRFSGLQFPNYSSELNVNALELDDSALYLCASSTPGGYNEQFFGPGTRLTVL.

The chain is built from TRBV5-1 and TRBJ2-5, with D uncertain. CDR3 length: 15 amino acids. Germline values: CDR1 SGHRS, CDR2 YFSETQ. V lost 2 bases, J lost 3 bases, and 14 bases lay in between. The CDR3 nucleotides read TGCGCCAGCAGCTTCGGTCCCCGGGCCGAAGAGACCCAGTACTTC. It specifies CASSFGPRAEETQYF.

This chain connects TRBV28 to TRBJ1-4, with D unclear. The CDR3 has 14 residues. Trimming shortened V by 4 bases and J by 2 bases, and 8 bases separated the two germline ends. CDR1 and CDR2 from the germline V gene are MDHEN and SYDVKM. CDR3 amino acids: CASSSTVTNEKLFF. The CDR3 nucleotides are TGTGCCAGCAGTTCGACGGTTACTAATGAAAAACTGTTTTTT.

The CDR3 is CAITSDWLADTQYF. The DNA for the CDR3 is TGTGCCATCACCTCGGACTGGCTTGCAGATACGCAGTATTTT. This chain links TRBV10-3 with TRBJ2-3; D may be TRBD2 (5 bases). The CDR3 extends over 14 amino acids. Deletions cut 7 bases from V and 4 bases from J, with 15 bases between. Germline values: CDR1 ENHRY, CDR2 SYGVKD.

The chain carries TRBV19 and TRBJ1-2; 11 nucleotides align to TRBD1. Germline V gene data show CDR1 as LNHDA and CDR2 as SQIVND (reference sequence). The CDR3 has 15 residues. Trimming cost V 5 bases and J 3 bases; bases outside gene matches: 5. The CDR3 DNA follows: TGTGCCAGTAGTCCCGGGACAGGGGGTGACTATGGCTACACCTTC. It translates to CASSPGTGGDYGYTF.

The chain links TRBV5-1 to TRBJ2-7, with D perhaps TRBD2 (6 bases). Germline loops: CDR1 SGHRS, CDR2 YFSETQ. Trimming removed 4 bases at V and 6 bases at J, with 20 bases between. CDR3 length: 15 amino acids. The CDR3 nucleotides are TGCGCCAGCAGCCGCCGGGACTCGTCCCTTGGCGAGCAGTACTTC. Translating it yields CASSRRDSSLGEQYF.

The rearrangement links TRBV19 to TRBJ1-1, with 12 positions matching TRBD1. The length of the CDR3 is 15 residues. CDR1 LNHDA and CDR2 SQIVND come from the germline V gene (reference sequence). J gave up 3 bases and V 9 bases, and 8 bases lay outside the gene matches. CDR3 in amino acids: CASRDRGRSDTEAFF. The CDR3 DNA sequence: TGTGCCAGCCGGGACAGGGGGCGTTCGGACACTGAAGCTTTCTTT. The variable domain in full, with the rest retrieved from reference TRBV19 and TRBJ1-1, is DGGITQSPKYLFRKEGQNVTLSCEQNLNHDAMYWYRQDPGQGLRLIYYSQIVNDFQKGDIAEGYSVSREKKESFPLTVTSAQKNPTAFYLCASRDRGRSDTEAFFGQGTRLTVV.

This chain uses TRBV4-3 with TRBJ1-5, with a weak D call TRBD1 (5 bases). Trimming left V 1 base short and J 0 bases short, with 16 bases between. The V gene's germline CDR1 is LGHNA and CDR2 YSLEER. CDR3 size: 18 residues. The CDR3 nucleotides read TGCGCCAGCAGCCAAGCCTTACCGACAGTTAATAGCAATCAGCCCCAGCATTTT. It translates to CASSQALPTVNSNQPQHF.

This chain uses TRBV30 with TRBJ1-6; 8 bases agree with TRBD1. The CDR3 contains 13 residues. Germline V gene sequence: CDR1 GTSNPN, CDR2 SVGIG (reference sequence). The CDR3 sequence: CAYDRGAGSPLHF. DNA of the CDR3: TGTGCTTATGACAGGGGAGCGGGTTCACCCCTCCACTTT.

The V and J genes are TRBV30 and TRBJ2-5; TRBD1 is a possible D gene (7 bases). The CDR3 totals 14 residues. Trimming cost V 2 bases and J 7 bases, with 17 bases left between them. Germline lookup yields CDR1 GTSNPN and CDR2 SVGIG (reference sequence). In DNA, the CDR3 is TGTGCCTGGAGTCGGGGCGGGACAGAAGGGACCCAGTACTTC. This sequence encodes CAWSRGGTEGTQYF.

This clone showed up many times. V gene TRBV4-2 combines with J gene TRBJ2-7; the D gene is possibly TRBD1 (5 bases). The germline V gene has CDR1 LGHNA and CDR2 YNFKEQ. Trimming shortened V by 1 base and J by 5 bases, and 12 bases separated the two germline ends. The CDR3 extends over 14 amino acids. This chain's CDR3 is CASSQGQGGDEQYF. The CDR3 DNA follows: TGTGCCAGCAGCCAAGGGCAGGGTGGCGACGAGCAGTACTTC.

The chain combines TRBV2 with TRBJ2-1; 9 nucleotides agree with TRBD2. The CDR3 loop spans 15 amino acids. J gave up 3 bases and V 6 bases, and 6 bases lay outside the gene matches. CDR1 and CDR2 from the germline V gene are SNHLY and FYNNEI. This chain's CDR3 is CASSVAGDFYNEQFF. The CDR3 DNA reads as TGTGCCAGCAGCGTAGCGGGAGACTTCTACAATGAGCAGTTCTTC.

Relative to its sample, this clone is medium-sized. V and J are TRBV5-1 and TRBJ1-1, with 9 bases that match TRBD1. The germline gives CDR1 SGHRS, CDR2 YFSETQ. This CDR3 is 14 amino acids long. V was pared by 4 bases and J by 2 bases, with 3 bases of the junction left unmatched. The CDR3: CASSQDRGNTEAFF. Written as DNA, the CDR3 is TGCGCCAGCAGCCAGGACAGGGGAAACACTGAAGCTTTCTTT.

The rearrangement joins TRBV7-2 to TRBJ1-2; D might be TRBD1 (5 bases). The CDR3 sequence is 13 residues long. Germline CDR1 reads SGHTA; CDR2 reads FQGNSA. With 3 bases removed from V and 0 bases from J, the gap between germline ends came to 5 bases. The CDR3 region is CASSLGPNYGYTF. The CDR3 nucleotides read TGTGCCAGCAGCTTGGGACCTAACTATGGCTACACCTTC.

The V call is TRBV4-1, the J call TRBJ2-1, with D uncertain. V was cut by 0 bases and J by 0 bases, with 6 bases left in between. The germline gives CDR1 MGHRA, CDR2 YSYEKL. The CDR3 runs 15 residues. CDR3 sequence reads: CASSQEETSYNEQFF. CDR3 bases: TGCGCCAGCAGCCAAGAAGAAACCTCCTACAATGAGCAGTTCTTC.

The genes are TRBV9 and TRBJ1-2; D remains unclear. V lost 0 bases and J 1 base, leaving 10 bases between the germline ends. Germline loops: CDR1 SGDLS, CDR2 YYNGEE. The CDR3 loop spans 15 amino acids. CDR3 bases: TGTGCCAGCAGCGTAGACAGTACCCATAACTATGGCTACACCTTC. Encoded protein: CASSVDSTHNYGYTF.

The V call is TRBV4-1, the J call TRBJ2-3; D is undetermined. V lost 2 bases and J lost 2, with 14 bases in between. Germline lookup yields CDR1 MGHRA and CDR2 YSYEKL. This CDR3 is built from 16 residues. The CDR3 DNA sequence: TGCGCCAGCAGCCAAACGACCTCCGCCTCCACAGATACGCAGTATTTT. This translates into CASSQTTSASTDTQYF.

The chain is built from TRBV30 and TRBJ1-2; unclear D gene. The CDR3 has 15 amino acids. Germline CDR1 and CDR2: GTSNPN and SVGIG (reference sequence). Trimming took 2 bases from V and 8 from J, leaving 21 bases between them. The CDR3 region is CAWSRSAGDPSGYTF. CDR3 DNA sequence: TGTGCCTGGAGTAGGAGTGCTGGGGATCCGAGCGGCTACACCTTC.

The V gene is TRBV5-1, the J gene TRBJ1-2; D uncertain. This CDR3 has 14 amino acids. Germline-derived CDR1 and CDR2 are SGHRS and YFSETQ. V lost 0 bases to trimming and J lost 8 bases, with 14 bases between them. CDR3 nucleotide sequence: TGCGCCAGCAGCTTGGCCCCGGGATCGGAAGGCTACACCTTC. Its translation: CASSLAPGSEGYTF.

Turning to this clone: The identical CDR3 is also encoded by other nucleotide sequences in the sample. The J gene is TRBJ1-2, the V gene TRBV7-2, with TRBD1 matching over 12 bases. The CDR3 totals 14 residues. Per the germline V gene, CDR1 is SGHTA and CDR2 is FQGNSA. V lost 4 bases, J lost 6 bases, and 3 bases stayed unmatched. The CDR3 DNA reads as TGTGCCAGCAGCTCGGGACAGGGGGCCAATGGCTACACCTTC. Protein sequence: CASSSGQGANGYTF.

The chain uses TRBV28 and TRBJ2-7; weak D call: TRBD1 (6 bases). CDR1 is MDHEN, CDR2 SYDVKM, per germline. V shed 3 bases and J shed 4 bases, with 16 bases lying between them. The CDR3 runs to 15 residues. The CDR3 protein is CASSFETGYSYEQYF. As DNA, the CDR3 is TGTGCCAGCAGTTTTGAGACAGGTTATTCTTACGAGCAGTACTTC.

The chain joins TRBV15 to TRBJ1-1; D is perhaps TRBD1 (6 bases). In germline, CDR1 is LNHNV, CDR2 YYDKDF (reference sequence). With 3 bases removed from V and 0 bases from J, the gap between germline ends came to 11 bases. The CDR3 loop spans 15 amino acids. The CDR3 region is CATSRRQDLNTEAFF. The CDR3 DNA reads as TGTGCCACCAGCAGGCGACAGGACTTGAACACTGAAGCTTTCTTT.

V and J are TRBV28 and TRBJ2-7; 11 positions match TRBD2. Trimming cost V 7 bases and J 7 bases; bases outside gene matches: 12. Germline lookup yields CDR1 MDHEN and CDR2 SYDVKM. The CDR3 totals 15 residues. CDR3 sequence: CASTYLAGGPQEQYF. CDR3 sequence (DNA): TGTGCCAGCACCTACTTAGCGGGAGGGCCTCAGGAGCAGTACTTC.

V is TRBV11-3 and J is TRBJ2-7, with D possibly matching TRBD1 (5 bases). This CDR3 region has 13 residues. V was shortened by 5 bases and J by 5 bases, with 13 bases between the two germline ends. The germline V gene encodes CDR1 SGHNT and CDR2 YENEEA. The CDR3: CASSPGPRDEQYF. The CDR3 DNA reads TGTGCCAGCAGCCCCGGGCCCAGGGACGAGCAGTACTTC.

V and J are TRBV6-5 and TRBJ1-3, with a possible D match to TRBD1 (5 bases). The CDR3 consists of 12 residues. Deletions cut 10 bases from V and 4 bases from J, with 11 bases between. Germline values: CDR1 MNHEY, CDR2 SVGAGI. CDR3 bases: TGTGCCACCTGGGGCCTCGGAAACACCATATATTTT. Protein product: CATWGLGNTIYF.

The V and J genes are TRBV2 and TRBJ1-2, with no clear D. The CDR3 length is 13 residues. Trimming cost V 7 bases and J 5 bases, with 14 bases left between them. Per the germline V gene, CDR1 is SNHLY and CDR2 is FYNNEI. DNA of the CDR3: TGTGCCAGCAATCCCCCCATTGAGTATGGCTACACCTTC. Translating gives CASNPPIEYGYTF.

The chain is built from TRBV5-1 and TRBJ2-3; D is possibly TRBD2 (6 bases). This CDR3 spans 13 amino acids. The V end was cut by 1 base, the J end by 4 bases, with 7 bases between. The germline V gene has CDR1 SGHRS and CDR2 YFSETQ. This chain's CDR3 is CASSLSGADTQYF. CDR3 nucleotide sequence: TGCGCCAGCAGCTTGTCGGGGGCAGATACGCAGTATTTT.

The chain combines TRBV27 with TRBJ2-1; D call uncertain. This CDR3 is built from 13 residues. The germline V gene encodes CDR1 MNHEY and CDR2 SMNVEV (reference sequence). V shed 1 base and J shed 0 bases, with 1 base lying between them. CDR3 residues: CASSLYSYNEQFF. The CDR3 bases are TGTGCCAGCAGTTTATACTCCTACAATGAGCAGTTCTTC.

V usage is TRBV5-1 and J usage is TRBJ1-5, with 9 bases lining up with TRBD1. Unmatched junction bases numbered 3, after V lost 4 bases and J lost 7 bases. CDR3 size: 13 residues. In germline, CDR1 is SGHRS, CDR2 YFSETQ. The CDR3 DNA reads as TGCGCCAGCAGCCGGACAGGGGAGCAGCCCCAGCATTTT. This gives the protein CASSRTGEQPQHF.